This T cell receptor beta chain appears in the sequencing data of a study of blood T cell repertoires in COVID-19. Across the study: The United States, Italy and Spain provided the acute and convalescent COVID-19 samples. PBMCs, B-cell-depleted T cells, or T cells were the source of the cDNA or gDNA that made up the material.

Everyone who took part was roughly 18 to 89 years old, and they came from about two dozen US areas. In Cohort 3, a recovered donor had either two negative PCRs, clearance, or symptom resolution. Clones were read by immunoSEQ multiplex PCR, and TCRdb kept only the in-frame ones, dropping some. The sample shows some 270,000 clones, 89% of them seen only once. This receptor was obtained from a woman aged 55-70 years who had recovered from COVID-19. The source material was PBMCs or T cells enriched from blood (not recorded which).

The CDR3 DNA reads as TGTGCCAGTACCCTACAGGAGTATAGCAATCAGCCCCAGCATTTT. It yields the protein CASTLQEYSNQPQHF. The rearrangement links TRBV19 to TRBJ1-5; TRBD1 might be the D (5 bases). Trimming stripped 7 bases from V and 0 bases from J, with 13 bases between. This CDR3 spans 15 amino acids. From germline, CDR1 is LNHDA and CDR2 SQIVND (reference sequence).